This is a list of T cell receptor beta chains from one sample in a study of CD8 T cells in ankylosing spondylitis. MiXCR, applied by TCRdb to the 5' RACE reads, yields one record per CDR3 protein. The sample has under 400,000 distinct CDR3 sequences, around 10% seen once. Sequenced: blood, either unsorted or a sorted T cell fraction (not recorded which). The receptors were sampled from a female donor with ankylosing spondylitis or in good health (not recorded which). Both conserved end residues are trimmed from each CDR3. Fields, in order: V gene, J gene, CDR3 protein.

TRBV5-1	TRBJ1-5	ASSPGQGTKEPQH
TRBV20-1	TRBJ2-7	SASQRGYEQY
TRBV7-9	TRBJ2-3	ASSPRRGSDTQY
TRBV24-1	TRBJ2-1	ATSDQGPQSSYNEQF
TRBV15	TRBJ2-1	ATSRGDTPYNEQF
TRBV5-1	TRBJ2-1	ASSTAGGSFIDEQF
TRBV12-3/TRBV12-4	TRBJ1-1	ASRQVMTEAF
TRBV5-6	TRBJ2-1	ASSLKQYSYNEQF
TRBV6-1	TRBJ1-4	ATGGLRNEKLF
TRBV10-3	TRBJ2-5	AISRANQETQY
TRBV10-1	TRBJ2-2	ASSRYRQAYTGELF